Presented here are 11 T cell receptor beta chains from one specimen sequenced in a study of shared clonotypes between healthy human individuals. Using immunoSEQ multiplex PCR, the repertoire was profiled, and TCRdb retains in-frame clones only, with some absent. The data contain millions of clones, more than 80% of them seen just once; the ten biggest clones take up 0.11% to 0.15%. The sequenced sample was naive CD4+ T cells sorted from blood. The subset here: CD45RA+ positively selected. The receptors were sampled from a man in his late teens or twenties in good health.

The chain joins TRBV5-4 to TRBJ1-2, with 7 bases lining up with TRBD1. Trimming removed 0 bases from V and 4 bases from J; junction bases left unmatched: 9. This CDR3 contains 16 residues. Germline CDR1 reads SGHNT; CDR2 reads YYREEE (reference sequence). The CDR3 region is CASSLEGRGSTYGYTF. CDR3 sequence (DNA): TGTGCCAGCAGCTTGGAGGGCAGGGGGTCCACCTATGGCTACACCTTC.

V and J are TRBV7-8 and TRBJ1-5; TRBD1 aligns across 7 bases. V was pared by 4 bases and J by 4 bases, with 4 bases of the junction left unmatched. Germline V gene sequence: CDR1 SGHVS, CDR2 FQNEAQ. This CDR3 comprises 14 residues. The CDR3 protein is CASSWDSLNQPQHF. As DNA, the CDR3 is TGTGCCAGCAGCTGGGACAGTCTAAATCAGCCCCAGCATTTT.

V usage is TRBV30 and J usage is TRBJ2-7; D tentatively fits TRBD1 or TRBD2 (6 bases each). The CDR3 consists of 13 residues. V gave up 5 bases and J gave up 3 bases, with 14 bases separating them. CDR1 GTSNPN and CDR2 SVGIG come from the germline V gene (reference sequence). The CDR3 here is CAWGDGGVYEQYF. For the CDR3, the DNA is TGTGCCTGGGGGGACGGGGGCGTCTACGAGCAGTACTTC.

The chain couples TRBV27 to TRBJ1-5, with a possible D match to TRBD1 (6 bases). CDR1 and CDR2 from the germline V gene are MNHEY and SMNVEV (reference sequence). V was clipped by 3 bases and J by 1 base, with 10 bases between them. The CDR3 sequence is 15 residues long. In nucleotides, the CDR3 is TGTGCCAGCAGTTTTATAGGGGGGAGCAATCAGCCCCAGCATTTT. This gives the protein CASSFIGGSNQPQHF.

The chain joins TRBV25-1 to TRBJ1-4; 8 nucleotides line up with TRBD1. The CDR3 extends over 14 amino acids. Germline V gives CDR1 MGHDK, CDR2 SYGVNS. The junction had 4 bases not matched to a gene; V was cut back by 2 bases and J by 8 bases. Here the CDR3 DNA reads TGTGCCAGCAGTGAAACAGGGGGGAAAGAAAAACTGTTTTTT. This sequence encodes CASSETGGKEKLFF.

The chain has TRBV29-1 and TRBJ1-2; 10 bases are a match to TRBD1. CDR3 length: 14 residues. V gave up 1 base and J gave up 8 bases; unmatched junction bases: 7. The germline gives CDR1 SQVTM, CDR2 ANQGSEA. For the CDR3, the DNA is TGCAGCGTTGAAGTTGGGGACAGGGGTGGCGGCTACACCTTC. It codes for CSVEVGDRGGGYTF.

The chain employs TRBV5-1 and TRBJ2-5; no clear D. Trimming left V 0 bases short and J 2 bases short, with 11 bases between. The CDR3 extends over 15 amino acids. From germline, CDR1 is SGHRS and CDR2 YFSETQ. CDR3 DNA sequence: TGCGCCAGCAGCTTGGATGGGCGTCGGCAAGAGACCCAGTACTTC. Its translation: CASSLDGRRQETQYF.

The chain uses TRBV2 and TRBJ1-3, with 8 bases lining up with TRBD1. The CDR3 spans 17 residues. The junction had 6 bases not matched to a gene; V was cut back by 2 bases and J by 0 bases. The germline CDR1 and CDR2 sequences are SNHLY and FYNNEI. In DNA form, the CDR3 reads TGTGCCAGCAGTGAACAGGGGGACAGGCCCTCTGGAAACACCATATATTTT. Translation: CASSEQGDRPSGNTIYF.

This clone was seen a single time. The rearrangement joins TRBV9 to TRBJ2-7, with D possibly TRBD2 on 6 matching bases. Trimming removed 3 bases at V and 3 bases at J, with 13 bases between. The CDR3 is 14 amino acids. Per the germline V gene, CDR1 is SGDLS and CDR2 is YYNGEE. The CDR3 bases are TGTGCCAGCAGCGACGGGGGAGCAGGCTACGAGCAGTACTTC. This encodes CASSDGGAGYEQYF.

V is TRBV5-6 and J is TRBJ2-7; TRBD1 matches 8 bases. V shed 4 bases and J 7 bases; nucleotides not matched to a gene: 16. This CDR3 contains 16 residues. Germline CDR1 and CDR2: SGHDT and YYEEEE. CDR3 region: CASSPLGQGLLGEQYF. DNA of the CDR3: TGTGCCAGCAGCCCCCTAGGACAGGGCCTTCTGGGGGAGCAGTACTTC.

This chain connects TRBV30 to TRBJ2-1, with D maybe TRBD2 (6 bases). The CDR3 covers 17 residues. CDR1 and CDR2 from the germline V gene are GTSNPN and SVGIG (reference sequence). V lost 2 bases and J lost 4, with 21 bases in between. The CDR3 nucleotides read TGTGCCTGGAGTAAAGGGAGCCCGGGACTGAAATACAATGAGCAGTTCTTC. Encoded protein: CAWSKGSPGLKYNEQFF.